This entry lists 7 T cell receptor beta chains sequenced from one sample in a study of breast tumors, draining lymph nodes, adjacent tissues. One entry per CDR3 protein, called by TCRdb with MiXCR from the multiplex PCR reads. The top ten clones hold approximately 4.3% of a sample with 170,000 or so distinct CDR3 sequences, around a third of them seen once. Breast cancer patients provided tissue from their axillary draining lymph nodes. Sequences were obtained from axillary lymph node tissue. These receptors were obtained from a female donor with breast cancer. Some clones in this sample may be carry-over from other donors' samples.

This clonotype was seen more than once but under ten times. This may arise from a read error, as a much more abundant clone is one base away. Here the CDR3 omits its conserved ending phenylalanine or tryptophan, so a read error is the likely source. The rearrangement links TRBV10-3 to TRBJ2-1; D gene ambiguous. CDR3 length equals 16 residues. The germline V gene encodes CDR1 ENHRY and CDR2 SYGVKD. Trimming stripped 0 bases from V and 1 base from J, with 10 bases between. The DNA for the CDR3 is TGTGCCATCAGTGAGTCAGGGTCAGAATCCTACAATGAGCAGTTCCTC. This encodes CAISESGSESYNEQFL.

This clonotype has at least ten counts. This chain connects TRBV2 to TRBJ2-2, with unresolved D. Germline V gene data show CDR1 as SNHLY and CDR2 as FYNNEI. The CDR3 consists of 14 residues. V lost 2 bases, J lost 6 bases, and 10 bases lay in between. In DNA, the CDR3 is TGTGCCAGCAGTGAATCTGGGTCCGCCGGGGAGCTGTTTTTT. Protein sequence: CASSESGSAGELFF. Full variable domain (missing parts from reference TRBV2 and TRBJ2-2): EPEVTQTPSHQVTQMGQEVILRCVPISNHLYFYWYRQILGQKVEFLVSFYNNEISEKSEIFDDQFSVERPDGSNFTLKIRSTKLEDSAMYFCASSESGSAGELFFGEGSRLTVL.

In its sample, this clonotype was seen many times. The J gene is TRBJ2-1, the V gene TRBV12-3 or TRBV12-4, with a tentative D call TRBD1 (6 bases). Trimming cost V 3 bases and J 9 bases, with 15 bases left between them. The CDR3 sequence is 14 residues long. This chain's CDR3 is CASSLGQGLSEQFF. The CDR3 DNA reads TGTGCCAGCAGTTTGGGGCAGGGGTTGAGTGAGCAGTTCTTC.

This clonotype was seen only once. This sequence may be a read error, since a much larger clone differs from it by one base. The V gene is TRBV7-3, the J gene TRBJ2-1; 7 bases are shared with TRBD2. Losses at the gene ends were 1 base for V and 7 bases for J; bases not matched to a gene: 7. CDR3 length equals 15 residues. The germline CDR1 and CDR2 sequences are SGHTA and FQGTGA. CDR3 in amino acids: CASSLILAEGNEQFF. CDR3 DNA sequence: TGTGCCAGCAGCTTAATTCTAGCGGAAGGGAATGAGCAGTTCTTC.

The chain's CDR3 is CASSLETGNYNEQFF. The CDR3 DNA follows: TGTGCCAGCAGCTTAGAGACTGGAAACTACAATGAGCAGTTCTTC. The chain combines TRBV11-3 with TRBJ2-1; the D is unclear. V gave up 0 bases and J gave up 3 bases, with 9 bases separating them. Germline CDR1 SGHNT, CDR2 YENEEA. CDR3 size: 15 residues.

This clonotype was picked up many times. The chain uses TRBV7-2 and TRBJ2-5; 15 bases match TRBD2. From germline, CDR1 is SGHTA and CDR2 FQGNSA. Trimming took 4 bases from V and 0 from J; bases not matched to a gene: 6. This CDR3 comprises 18 residues. CDR3 sequence: CASSSWTSGGANQETQYF. The CDR3 nucleotides read TGTGCCAGCAGCTCATGGACTAGCGGGGGGGCAAACCAAGAGACCCAGTACTTC.

This clonotype was counted many times. J is TRBJ2-7 and V is TRBV12-3 or TRBV12-4; the D gene is possibly TRBD1 (5 bases). This CDR3 has 14 residues. V lost 0 bases and J 3 bases, leaving 9 bases between the germline ends. CDR3 sequence reads: CASSLAGDYYEQYF. In DNA form, the CDR3 reads TGTGCCAGCAGTTTAGCAGGGGATTACTACGAGCAGTACTTC.